These 2 T cell receptor beta chains were sequenced from one sample in a study of blood T cell repertoires in COVID-19. Generated by immunoSEQ multiplex PCR, the TCRdb table keeps only in-frame clones and is missing some. The top ten clones hold 15% of a sample with about 80,000 clones, roughly 80% of them seen once. Material for sequencing was peripheral blood. The source of these receptors is a woman over 75 with acute or convalescent COVID-19.

This clone was seen a few times. The chain has TRBV9 and TRBJ2-3, with a weak D call TRBD2 (5 bases). V was trimmed by 4 bases and J by 6 bases, leaving 9 bases between them. Germline V CDR1 and CDR2: SGDLS, YYNGEE. The CDR3 is 12 amino acids. The CDR3 nucleotides read TGTGCCAGCAGCTTGTCGGGGGATACGCAGTATTTT. Translated, it gives CASSLSGDTQYF.

J is TRBJ2-7 and V is TRBV12-3 or TRBV12-4, with D maybe TRBD2 (5 bases). V shed 2 bases and J shed 3 bases, with 5 bases lying between them. This CDR3 is built from 12 residues. CDR3: CASSLRGYEQYF. CDR3 coding DNA: TGTGCCAGCAGTTTACGGGGCTACGAGCAGTACTTC.